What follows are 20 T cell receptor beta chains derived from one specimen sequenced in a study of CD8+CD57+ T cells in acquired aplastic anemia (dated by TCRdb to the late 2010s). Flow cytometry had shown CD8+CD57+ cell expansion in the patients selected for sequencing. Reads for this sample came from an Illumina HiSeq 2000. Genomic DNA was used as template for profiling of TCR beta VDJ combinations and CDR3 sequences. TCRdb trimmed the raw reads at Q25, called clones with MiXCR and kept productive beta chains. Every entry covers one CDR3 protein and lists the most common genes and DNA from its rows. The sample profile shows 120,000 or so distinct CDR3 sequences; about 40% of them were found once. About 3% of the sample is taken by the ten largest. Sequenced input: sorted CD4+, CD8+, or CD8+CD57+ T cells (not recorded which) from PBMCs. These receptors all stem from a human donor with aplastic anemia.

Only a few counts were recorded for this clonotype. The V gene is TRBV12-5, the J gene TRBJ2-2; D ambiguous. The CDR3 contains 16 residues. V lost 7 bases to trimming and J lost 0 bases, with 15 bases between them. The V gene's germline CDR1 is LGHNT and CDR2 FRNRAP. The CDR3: CASAPVRGPNTGELFF. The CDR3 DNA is TGTGCTAGTGCCCCAGTCCGAGGTCCGAACACCGGGGAGCTGTTTTTT.

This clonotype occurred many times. Here the CDR3 DNA reads TGTGCCAGTAGTAGGGGGGGTACTAGCGGGGGGTTCAATACGCAGTATTTT. It specifies CASSRGGTSGGFNTQYF. This rearrangement joins TRBV19 to TRBJ2-3, with 12 positions matching TRBD2. The germline V gene encodes CDR1 LNHDA and CDR2 SQIVND (reference sequence). J lost 7 bases, V lost 4 bases, and 12 bases had no gene match. The CDR3 is made up of 17 amino acids.

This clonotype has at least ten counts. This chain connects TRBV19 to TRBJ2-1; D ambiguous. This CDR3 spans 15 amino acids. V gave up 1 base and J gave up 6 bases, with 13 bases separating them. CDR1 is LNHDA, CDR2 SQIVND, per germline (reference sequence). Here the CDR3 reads CASSIGQVMANEQFF. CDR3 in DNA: TGTGCCAGTAGTATAGGCCAGGTTATGGCCAATGAGCAGTTCTTC.

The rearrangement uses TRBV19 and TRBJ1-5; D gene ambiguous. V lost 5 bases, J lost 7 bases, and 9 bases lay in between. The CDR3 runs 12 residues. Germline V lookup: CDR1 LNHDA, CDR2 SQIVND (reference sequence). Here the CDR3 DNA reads TGTGCCAGTAGTTTTGACAAGCAGCCCCAGCATTTT. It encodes CASSFDKQPQHF.

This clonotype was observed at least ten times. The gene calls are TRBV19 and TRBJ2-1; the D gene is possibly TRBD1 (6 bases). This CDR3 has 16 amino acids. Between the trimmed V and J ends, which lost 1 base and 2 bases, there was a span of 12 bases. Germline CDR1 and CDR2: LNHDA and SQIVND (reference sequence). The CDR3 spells CASSIGDRPTYNEQFF. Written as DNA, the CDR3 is TGTGCCAGTAGTATAGGAGACAGGCCCACCTACAATGAGCAGTTCTTC.

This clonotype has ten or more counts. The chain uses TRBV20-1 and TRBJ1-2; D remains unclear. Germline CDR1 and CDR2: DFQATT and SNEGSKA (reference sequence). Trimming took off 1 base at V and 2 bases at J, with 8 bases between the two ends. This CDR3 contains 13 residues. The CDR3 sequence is CSARGVTNYGYTF. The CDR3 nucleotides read TGCAGTGCTAGAGGGGTTACCAACTATGGCTACACCTTC.

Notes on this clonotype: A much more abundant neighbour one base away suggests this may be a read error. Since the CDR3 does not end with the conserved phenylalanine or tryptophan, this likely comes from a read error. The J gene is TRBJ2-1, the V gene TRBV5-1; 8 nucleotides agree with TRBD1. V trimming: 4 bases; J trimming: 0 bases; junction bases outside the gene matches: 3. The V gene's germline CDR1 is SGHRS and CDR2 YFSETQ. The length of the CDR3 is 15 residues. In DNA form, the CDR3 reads TGCGCCAGCAGCACTACAGGGGGCTCCTACAATGAGCAGTTCCTC. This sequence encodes CASSTTGGSYNEQFL.

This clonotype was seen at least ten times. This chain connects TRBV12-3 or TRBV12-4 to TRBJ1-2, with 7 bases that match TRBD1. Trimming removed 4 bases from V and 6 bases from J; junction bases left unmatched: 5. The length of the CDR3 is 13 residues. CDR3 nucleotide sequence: TGTGCCAGCAGTTCACAGGGGCGACATGGCTACACCTTC. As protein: CASSSQGRHGYTF.

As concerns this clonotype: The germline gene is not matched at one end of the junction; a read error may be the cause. The CDR3 is CAGSRSTGTDTRYF. CDR3 coding DNA: TGTGCCGGTAGTAGGTCGACAGGGACTGATACGCGGTATTTT. This rearrangement joins TRBV19 to TRBJ2-3; D may be TRBD1 (7 bases). CDR3 length equals 14 residues. Looked up from germline, CDR1 is LNHDA and CDR2 is SQIVND (reference sequence).

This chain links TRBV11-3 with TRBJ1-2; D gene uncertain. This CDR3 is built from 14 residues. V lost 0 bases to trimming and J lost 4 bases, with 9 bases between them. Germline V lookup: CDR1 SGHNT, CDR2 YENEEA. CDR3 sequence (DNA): TGTGCCAGCAGCTTAGATGGTCATCCCTATGGCTACACCTTC. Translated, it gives CASSLDGHPYGYTF.

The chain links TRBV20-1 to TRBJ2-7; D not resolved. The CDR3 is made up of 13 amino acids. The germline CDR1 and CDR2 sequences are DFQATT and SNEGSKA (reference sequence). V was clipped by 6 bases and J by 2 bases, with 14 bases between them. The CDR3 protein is CSASSHSAYEQYV. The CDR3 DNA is TGCAGTGCCTCCTCCCACTCGGCCTACGAGCAGTACGTC.

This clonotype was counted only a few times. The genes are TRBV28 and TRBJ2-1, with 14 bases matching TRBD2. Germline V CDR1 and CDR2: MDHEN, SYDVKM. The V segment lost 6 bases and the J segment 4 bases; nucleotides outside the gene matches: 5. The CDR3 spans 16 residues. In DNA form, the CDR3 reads TGTGCCAGCAGACCGGGACTAGCGGGGGAATACAATGAGCAGTTCTTC. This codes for CASRPGLAGEYNEQFF. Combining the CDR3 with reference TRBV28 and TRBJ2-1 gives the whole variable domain DVKVTQSSRYLVKRTGEKVFLECVQDMDHENMFWYRQDPGLGLRLIYFSYDVKMKEKGDIPEGYSVSREKKERFSLILESASTNQTSMYLCASRPGLAGEYNEQFFGPGTRLTVL.

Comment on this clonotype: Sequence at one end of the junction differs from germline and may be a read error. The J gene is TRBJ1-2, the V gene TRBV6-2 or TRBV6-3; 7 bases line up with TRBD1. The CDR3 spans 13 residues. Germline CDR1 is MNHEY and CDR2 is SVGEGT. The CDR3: CASNYGTDYGYTF. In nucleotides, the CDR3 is TGTGCCAGCAATTACGGGACAGACTATGGCTACACCTTC.

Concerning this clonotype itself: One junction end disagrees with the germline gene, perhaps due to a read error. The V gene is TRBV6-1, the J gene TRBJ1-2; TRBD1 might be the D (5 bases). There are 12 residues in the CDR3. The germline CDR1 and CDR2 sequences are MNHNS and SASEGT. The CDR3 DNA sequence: TGTGTCAGCAGTGCCCAGGGCCATGGCTACACCTTC. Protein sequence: CVSSAQGHGYTF.

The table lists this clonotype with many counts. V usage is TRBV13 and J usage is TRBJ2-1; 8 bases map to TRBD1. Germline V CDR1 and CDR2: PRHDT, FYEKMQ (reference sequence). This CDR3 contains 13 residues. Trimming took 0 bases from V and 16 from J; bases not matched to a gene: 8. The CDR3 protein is CASSLGPGTGHFF. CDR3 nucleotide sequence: TGTGCCAGCAGCTTAGGACCCGGGACAGGTCATTTCTTC.

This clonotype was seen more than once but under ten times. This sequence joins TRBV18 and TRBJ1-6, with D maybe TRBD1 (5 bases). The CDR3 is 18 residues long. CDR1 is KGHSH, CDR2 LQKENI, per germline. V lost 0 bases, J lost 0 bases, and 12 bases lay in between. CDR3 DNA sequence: TGTGCCAGCTCACCACCCGTGGGGCTGAGCTCCTATAATTCACCCCTCCACTTT. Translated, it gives CASSPPVGLSSYNSPLHF.

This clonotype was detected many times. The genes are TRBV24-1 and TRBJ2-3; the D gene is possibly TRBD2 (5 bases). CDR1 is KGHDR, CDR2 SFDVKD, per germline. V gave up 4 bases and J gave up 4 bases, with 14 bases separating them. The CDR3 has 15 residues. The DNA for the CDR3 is TGTGCCACCAGTGACCCCGTGAGGGTGGCAGATACGCAGTATTTT. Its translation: CATSDPVRVADTQYF.

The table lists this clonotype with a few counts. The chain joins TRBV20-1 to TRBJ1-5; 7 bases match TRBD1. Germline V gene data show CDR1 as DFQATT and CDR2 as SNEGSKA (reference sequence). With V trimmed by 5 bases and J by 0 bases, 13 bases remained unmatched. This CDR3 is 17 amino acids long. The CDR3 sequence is CSASLGTAGYSNQPQHF. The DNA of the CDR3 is TGCAGTGCTTCCTTGGGGACAGCAGGCTATAGCAATCAGCCCCAGCATTTT.

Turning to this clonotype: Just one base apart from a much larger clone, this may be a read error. CDR3 protein: CASSLEGNSCNEQFF. CDR3 DNA: TGTGCCAGCAGCTTGGAGGGGAACTCCTGCAATGAGCAGTTCTTC. V gene TRBV11-1 combines with J gene TRBJ2-1; possibly TRBD2 for D (6 bases). Germline lookup yields CDR1 SGHAT and CDR2 FQDESV (reference sequence). The CDR3 contains 15 residues.

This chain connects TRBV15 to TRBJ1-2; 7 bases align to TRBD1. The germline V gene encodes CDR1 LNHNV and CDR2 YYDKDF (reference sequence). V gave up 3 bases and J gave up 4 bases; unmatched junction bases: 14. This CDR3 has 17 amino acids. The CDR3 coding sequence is TGTGCCACCAGCAGCTACCCAACGGCCACAGGGGTCTATGGCTACACCTTC. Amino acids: CATSSYPTATGVYGYTF.